The sequence of this T cell receptor (beta chain) was determined in a study of control samples from healthy donors and cancer patients. Trimming took 3 bases from V and 3 from J, leaving 10 bases between them. The CDR3 has 14 amino acids. CDR1 is LNHDA, CDR2 SQIVND, per germline (reference sequence). Data came from immunoSEQ multiplex PCR; TCRdb stores just in-frame clones and leaves some out. The sample yields about 120,000 clones, nearly 95% seen once. J is TRBJ2-3 and V is TRBV19; TRBD2 might be the D (5 bases). The sequence was collected from a young man in good health. Material: blood. CDR3 region: CASSISGLTDTQYF. The CDR3 nucleotides are TGTGCCAGTAGTATCTCAGGACTGACAGATACGCAGTATTTT.